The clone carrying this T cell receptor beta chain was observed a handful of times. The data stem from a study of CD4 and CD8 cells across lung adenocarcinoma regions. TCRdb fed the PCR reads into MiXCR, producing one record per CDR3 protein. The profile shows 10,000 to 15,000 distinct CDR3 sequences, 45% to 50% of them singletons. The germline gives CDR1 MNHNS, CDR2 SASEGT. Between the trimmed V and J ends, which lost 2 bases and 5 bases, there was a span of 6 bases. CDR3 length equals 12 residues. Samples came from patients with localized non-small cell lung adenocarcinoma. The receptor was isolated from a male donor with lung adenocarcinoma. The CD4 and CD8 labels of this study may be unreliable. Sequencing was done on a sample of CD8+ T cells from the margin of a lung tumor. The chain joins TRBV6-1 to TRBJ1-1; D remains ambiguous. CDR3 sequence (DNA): TGTGCCAGCAGTGAACAGCATACTGAAGCTTTCTTT. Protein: CASSEQHTEAFF.